This T cell receptor beta chain originates from a study of siplizumab effects on memory and regulatory T cells. Sequencing was performed with immunoSEQ multiplex PCR; in TCRdb, only in-frame clones are kept and a portion is missing. The repertoire holds more than 90,000 clones, roughly 94% seen once, with around 1.4% in the top ten. Germline-derived CDR1 and CDR2 are SGHTA and FQGNSA. The CDR3 is 16 amino acids. V was pared by 5 bases and J by 3 bases, with 9 bases of the junction left unmatched. This clone appeared once. Its antigen is unidentified. General study findings and limits: Alloreactive sequences whose origin lay in unstimulated CD4+ memory cells were significantly reduced by siplizumab. Siplizumab gave mappable alloreactive CD4+ clones an average Treg-derived fraction of approximately 69%, against over 25% in controls. A naive or memory phenotype could not be assigned to roughly 80-97% of the proliferating CD4+ or CD8+ clones. Naive T cells appeared more diverse than memory cells and seemed to be major alloresponse contributors.

V is TRBV7-2 and J is TRBJ1-5; 8 bases match TRBD1. The specimen sequenced was non-Treg CD4+ T cells sorted from blood. This TCR was sampled from a human donor in good health. Here the CDR3 DNA reads TGTGCCAGCAGCCCTAACCGACAGGGGATCAATCAGCCCCAGCATTTT. This translates into CASSPNRQGINQPQHF.